This T cell receptor beta chain was profiled in a study of blood T cells in healthy people across ages. Study-level points and caveats: A roughly linear age-dependent decrease characterized TCR beta diversity per million T cells.

Comments on this clonotype: What it recognizes is unknown.

A sample-barcoded 5' primer and a J-beta primer mix were used in a second PCR of about 6 to 11 cycles. TCRdb re-called the 5' RACE reads through MiXCR, storing one row per CDR3 protein. The sample has over 600,000 distinct CDR3 sequences, 46% seen once. The CDR3 is 13 amino acids. With 5 bases removed from V and 8 bases from J, the gap between germline ends came to 13 bases. Per germline, CDR1 SGHTA and CDR2 FQGNSA. The sequence derives from a man older than 75 in good health. Sequenced: blood. The rearrangement uses TRBV7-2 and TRBJ2-1, with D perhaps TRBD2 (5 bases). The CDR3 DNA is TGTGCCAGCAGCCCGCGGACTGGCTATGAGCAGTTCTTC. This translates into CASSPRTGYEQFF.